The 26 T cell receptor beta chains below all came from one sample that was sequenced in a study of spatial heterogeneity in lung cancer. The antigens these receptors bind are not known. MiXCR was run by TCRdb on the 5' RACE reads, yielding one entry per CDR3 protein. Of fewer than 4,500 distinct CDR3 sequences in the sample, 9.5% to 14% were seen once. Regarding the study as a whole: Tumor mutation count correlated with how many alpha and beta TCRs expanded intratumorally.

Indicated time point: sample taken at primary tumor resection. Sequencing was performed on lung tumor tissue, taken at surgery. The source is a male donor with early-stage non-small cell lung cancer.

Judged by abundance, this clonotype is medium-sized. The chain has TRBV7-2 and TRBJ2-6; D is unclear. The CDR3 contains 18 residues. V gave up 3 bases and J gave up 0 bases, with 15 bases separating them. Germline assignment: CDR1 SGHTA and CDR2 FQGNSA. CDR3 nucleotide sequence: TGTGCCAGCAGCTTGAGTAGAGTTATGCCCTCTGGGGCCAACGTCCTGACTTTC. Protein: CASSLSRVMPSGANVLTF.

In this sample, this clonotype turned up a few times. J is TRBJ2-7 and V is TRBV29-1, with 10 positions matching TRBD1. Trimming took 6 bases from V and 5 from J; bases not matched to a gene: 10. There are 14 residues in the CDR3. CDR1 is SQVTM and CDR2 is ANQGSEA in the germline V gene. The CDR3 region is CSVGPGQGLNEQYF. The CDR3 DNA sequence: TGCAGCGTAGGACCGGGACAGGGGCTCAACGAGCAGTACTTC.

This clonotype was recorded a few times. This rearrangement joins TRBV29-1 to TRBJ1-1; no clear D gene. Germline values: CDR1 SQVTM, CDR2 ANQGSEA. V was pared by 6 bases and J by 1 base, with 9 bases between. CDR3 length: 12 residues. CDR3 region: CSVSEPNTEAFF. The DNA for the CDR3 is TGCAGCGTCTCGGAACCGAACACTGAAGCTTTCTTT.

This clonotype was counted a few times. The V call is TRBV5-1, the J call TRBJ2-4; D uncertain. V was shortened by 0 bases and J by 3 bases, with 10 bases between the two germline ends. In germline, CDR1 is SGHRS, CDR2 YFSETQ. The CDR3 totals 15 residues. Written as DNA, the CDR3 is TGCGCCAGCAGCTTGGAGAACTACGGCAAAAACATTCAGTACTTC. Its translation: CASSLENYGKNIQYF.

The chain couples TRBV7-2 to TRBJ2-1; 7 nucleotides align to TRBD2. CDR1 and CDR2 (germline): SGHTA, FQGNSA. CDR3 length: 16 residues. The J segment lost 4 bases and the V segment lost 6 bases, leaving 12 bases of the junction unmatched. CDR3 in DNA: TGTGCCAGCAGGCCGGGGGGAGCGGGGATTTACAATGAGCAGTTCTTC. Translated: CASRPGGAGIYNEQFF.

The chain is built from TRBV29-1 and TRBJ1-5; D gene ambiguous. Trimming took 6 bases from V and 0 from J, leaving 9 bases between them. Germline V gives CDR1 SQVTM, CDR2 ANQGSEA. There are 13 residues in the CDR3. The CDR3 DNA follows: TGCAGCGTGCAGGACGGTAGCAATCAGCCCCAGCATTTT. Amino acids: CSVQDGSNQPQHF.

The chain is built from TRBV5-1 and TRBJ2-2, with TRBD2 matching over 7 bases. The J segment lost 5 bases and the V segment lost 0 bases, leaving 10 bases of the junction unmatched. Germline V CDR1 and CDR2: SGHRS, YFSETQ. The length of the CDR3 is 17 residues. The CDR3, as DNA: TGCGCCAGCAGCTTGGTGGCTAGCGGCGCGGAGACCGGGGAGCTGTTTTTT. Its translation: CASSLVASGAETGELFF. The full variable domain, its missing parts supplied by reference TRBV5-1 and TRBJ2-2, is KAGVTQTPRYLIKTRGQQVTLSCSPISGHRSVSWYQQTPGQGLQFLFEYFSETQRNKGNFPGRFSGRQFSNSRSEMNVSTLELGDSALYLCASSLVASGAETGELFFGEGSRLTVL.

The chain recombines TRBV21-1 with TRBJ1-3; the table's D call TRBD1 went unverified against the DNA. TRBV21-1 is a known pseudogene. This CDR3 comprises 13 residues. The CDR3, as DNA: TGTGCCAGCAGCAACCCCTTATATAACACCATATATTTT. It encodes CASSNPLYNTIYF.

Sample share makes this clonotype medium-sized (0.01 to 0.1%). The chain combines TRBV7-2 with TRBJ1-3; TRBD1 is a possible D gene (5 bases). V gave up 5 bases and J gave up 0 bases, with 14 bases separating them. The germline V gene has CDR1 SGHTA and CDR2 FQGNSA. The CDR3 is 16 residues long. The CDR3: CASSRPRGDSGNTIYF. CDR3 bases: TGTGCCAGCAGCCGCCCCCGAGGGGACTCTGGAAACACCATATATTTT.

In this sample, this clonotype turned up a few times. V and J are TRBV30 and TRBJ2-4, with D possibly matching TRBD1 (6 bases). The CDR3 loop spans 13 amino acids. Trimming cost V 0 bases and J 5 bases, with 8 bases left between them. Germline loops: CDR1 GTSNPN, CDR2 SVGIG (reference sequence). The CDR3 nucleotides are TGTGCCTGGAGTGTACAGGGCCAAAACATTCAGTACTTC. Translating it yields CAWSVQGQNIQYF. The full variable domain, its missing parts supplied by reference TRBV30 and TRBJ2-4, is SQTIHQWPATLVQPVGSPLSLECTVEGTSNPNLYWYRQAAGRGLQLLFYSVGIGQISSEVPQNLSASRPQDRQFILSSKKLLLSDSGFYLCAWSVQGQNIQYFGAGTRLSVL.

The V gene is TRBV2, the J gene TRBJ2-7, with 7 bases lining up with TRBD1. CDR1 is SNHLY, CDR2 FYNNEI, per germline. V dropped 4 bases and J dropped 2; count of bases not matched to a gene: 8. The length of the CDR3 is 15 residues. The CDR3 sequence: CASSANPGQTYEQYF. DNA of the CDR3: TGTGCCAGCAGTGCCAACCCGGGACAGACCTACGAGCAGTACTTC.

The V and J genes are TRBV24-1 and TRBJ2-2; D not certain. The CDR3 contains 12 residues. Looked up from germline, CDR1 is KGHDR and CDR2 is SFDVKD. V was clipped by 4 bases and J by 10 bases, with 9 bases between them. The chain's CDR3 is CATSDPLTELFF. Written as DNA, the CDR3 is TGTGCCACCAGTGACCCTTTAACGGAGCTGTTTTTT.

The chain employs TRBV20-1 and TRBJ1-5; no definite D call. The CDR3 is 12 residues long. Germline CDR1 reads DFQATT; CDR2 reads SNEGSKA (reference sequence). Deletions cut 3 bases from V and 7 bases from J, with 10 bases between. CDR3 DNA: TGCAGTGCTAGTAGGGTAGGGCAGCCCCAGCATTTT. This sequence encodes CSASRVGQPQHF.

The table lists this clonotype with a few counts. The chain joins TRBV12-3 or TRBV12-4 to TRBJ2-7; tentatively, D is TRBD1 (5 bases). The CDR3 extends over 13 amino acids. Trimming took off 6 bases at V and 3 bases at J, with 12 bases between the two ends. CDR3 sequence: CASRRSDIYEQYF. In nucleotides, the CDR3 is TGTGCCAGCAGACGATCGGACATCTACGAGCAGTACTTC.

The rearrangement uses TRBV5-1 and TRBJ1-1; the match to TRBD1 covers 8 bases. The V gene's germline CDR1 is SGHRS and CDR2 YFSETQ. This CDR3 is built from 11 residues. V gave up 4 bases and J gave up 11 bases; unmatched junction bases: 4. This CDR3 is CASSETGEAFF. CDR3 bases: TGCGCCAGCAGCGAGACAGGGGAGGCTTTCTTT.

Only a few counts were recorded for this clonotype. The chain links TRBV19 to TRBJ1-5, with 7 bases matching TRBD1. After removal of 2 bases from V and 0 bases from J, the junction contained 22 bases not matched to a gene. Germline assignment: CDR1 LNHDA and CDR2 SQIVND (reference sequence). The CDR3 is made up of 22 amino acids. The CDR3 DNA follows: TGTGCCAGTAGTATACTAAAGACAGGGTCACCCTTTGCGGGGTATAGCAATCAGCCCCAGCATTTT. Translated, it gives CASSILKTGSPFAGYSNQPQHF. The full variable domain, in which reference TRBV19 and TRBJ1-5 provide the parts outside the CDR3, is DGGITQSPKYLFRKEGQNVTLSCEQNLNHDAMYWYRQDPGQGLRLIYYSQIVNDFQKGDIAEGYSVSREKKESFPLTVTSAQKNPTAFYLCASSILKTGSPFAGYSNQPQHFGDGTRLSIL.

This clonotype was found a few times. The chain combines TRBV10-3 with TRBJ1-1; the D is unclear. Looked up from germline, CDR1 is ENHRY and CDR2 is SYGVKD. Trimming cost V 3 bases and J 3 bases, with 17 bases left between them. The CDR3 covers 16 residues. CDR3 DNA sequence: TGTGCCATCAGTGAATATGGGCAGCGTTGGGACACTGAAGCTTTCTTT. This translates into CAISEYGQRWDTEAFF.

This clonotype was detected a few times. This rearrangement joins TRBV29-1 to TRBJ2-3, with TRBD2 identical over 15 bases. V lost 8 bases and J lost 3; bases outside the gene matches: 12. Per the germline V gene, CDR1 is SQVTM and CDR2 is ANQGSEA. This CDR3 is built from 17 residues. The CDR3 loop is CSIPGLAGGFSTDTQYF. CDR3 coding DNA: TGCAGCATACCTGGACTAGCGGGGGGGTTCAGTACAGATACGCAGTATTTT.

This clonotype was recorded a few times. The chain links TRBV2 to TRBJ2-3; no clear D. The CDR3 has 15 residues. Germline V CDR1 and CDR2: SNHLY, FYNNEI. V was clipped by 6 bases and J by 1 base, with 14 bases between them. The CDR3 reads CASRKQGPGTDTQYF. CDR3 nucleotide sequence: TGTGCCAGCAGGAAACAAGGGCCTGGCACAGATACGCAGTATTTT. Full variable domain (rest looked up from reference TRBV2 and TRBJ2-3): EPEVTQTPSHQVTQMGQEVILRCVPISNHLYFYWYRQILGQKVEFLVSFYNNEISEKSEIFDDQFSVERPDGSNFTLKIRSTKLEDSAMYFCASRKQGPGTDTQYFGPGTRLTVL.

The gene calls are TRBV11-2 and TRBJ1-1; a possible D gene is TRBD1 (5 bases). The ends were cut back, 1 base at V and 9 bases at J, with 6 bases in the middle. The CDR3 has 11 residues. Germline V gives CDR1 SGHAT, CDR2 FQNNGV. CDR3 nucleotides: TGTGCCAGCAGCTTAGTGGGACAAGCTTTCTTT. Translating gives CASSLVGQAFF. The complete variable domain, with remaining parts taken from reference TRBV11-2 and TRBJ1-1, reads EAGVAQSPRYKIIEKRQSVAFWCNPISGHATLYWYQQILGQGPKLLIQFQNNGVVDDSQLPKDRFSAERLKGVDSTLKIQPAKLEDSAVYLCASSLVGQAFFGQGTRLTVV.

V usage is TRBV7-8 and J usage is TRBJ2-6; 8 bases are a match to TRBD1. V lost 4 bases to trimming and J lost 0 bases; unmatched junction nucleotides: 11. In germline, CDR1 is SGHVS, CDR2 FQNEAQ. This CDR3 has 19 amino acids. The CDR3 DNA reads TGTGCCAGCAGCTACTGGACAGGGAGGTCTGACTCTGGGGCCAACGTCCTGACTTTC. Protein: CASSYWTGRSDSGANVLTF.

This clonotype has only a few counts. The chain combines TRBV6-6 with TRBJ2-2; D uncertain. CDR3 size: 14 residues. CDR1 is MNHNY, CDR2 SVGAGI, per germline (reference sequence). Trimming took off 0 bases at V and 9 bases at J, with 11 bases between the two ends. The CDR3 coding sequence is TGTGCCAGCAGTTACTCGAGAACCGTGCGGGAGCTGTTTTTT. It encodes CASSYSRTVRELFF.

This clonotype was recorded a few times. The CDR3 sequence: CASNEPGGETQYF. In nucleotides, the CDR3 is TGTGCCAGCAACGAGCCGGGGGGCGAGACCCAGTACTTC. The genes are TRBV6-5 and TRBJ2-5; weak D call: TRBD2 (7 bases). V lost 7 bases to trimming and J lost 5 bases, with 14 bases between them. The CDR3 consists of 13 residues. The germline V gene has CDR1 MNHEY and CDR2 SVGAGI.

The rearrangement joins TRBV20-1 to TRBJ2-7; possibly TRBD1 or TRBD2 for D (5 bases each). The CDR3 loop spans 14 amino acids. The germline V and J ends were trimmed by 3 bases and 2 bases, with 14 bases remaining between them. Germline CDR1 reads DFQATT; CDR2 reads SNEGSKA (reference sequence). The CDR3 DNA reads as TGCAGTGCTAGGCCCCGGGACGGTCCCTACGAGCAGTACTTC. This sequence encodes CSARPRDGPYEQYF.

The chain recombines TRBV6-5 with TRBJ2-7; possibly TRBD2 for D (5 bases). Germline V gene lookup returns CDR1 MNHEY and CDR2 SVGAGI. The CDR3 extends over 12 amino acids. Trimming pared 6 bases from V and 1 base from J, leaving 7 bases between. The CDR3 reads CASRGSSYEQYF. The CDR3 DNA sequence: TGTGCCAGCAGAGGGAGTTCCTACGAGCAGTACTTC.

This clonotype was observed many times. The DNA for the CDR3 is TGTGCCAGCAGCTCACGCCAGGACACTGAAGCTTTCTTT. This gives the protein CASSSRQDTEAFF. The rearrangement joins TRBV7-7 to TRBJ1-1, with D unresolved. Per germline, CDR1 SSHAT and CDR2 FNYEAQ (reference sequence). The CDR3 totals 13 residues. The V end was cut by 4 bases, the J end by 3 bases, with 9 bases between.